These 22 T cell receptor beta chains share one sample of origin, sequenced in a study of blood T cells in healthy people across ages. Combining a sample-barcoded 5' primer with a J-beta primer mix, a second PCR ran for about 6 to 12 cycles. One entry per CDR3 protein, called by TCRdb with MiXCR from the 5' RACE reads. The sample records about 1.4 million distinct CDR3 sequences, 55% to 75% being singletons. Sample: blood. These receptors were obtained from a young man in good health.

CDR3 loop: CASSLPGQHNEQFF. In nucleotides, the CDR3 is TGTGCCAGCAGCTTACCCGGACAGCACAATGAGCAGTTCTTC. The V and J genes are TRBV7-9 and TRBJ2-1, with TRBD1 as a possible D gene (6 bases). Between the trimmed V and J ends, which lost 2 bases and 5 bases, there was a span of 10 bases. Looked up from germline, CDR1 is SEHNR and CDR2 is FQNEAQ (reference sequence). This CDR3 has 14 amino acids.

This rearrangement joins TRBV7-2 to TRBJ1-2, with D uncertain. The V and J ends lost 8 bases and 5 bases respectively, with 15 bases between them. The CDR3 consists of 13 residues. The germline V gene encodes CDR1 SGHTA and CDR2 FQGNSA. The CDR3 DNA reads TGTGCCAGCTGGGCCCTAACGGCATATGGCTACACCTTC. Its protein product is CASWALTAYGYTF.

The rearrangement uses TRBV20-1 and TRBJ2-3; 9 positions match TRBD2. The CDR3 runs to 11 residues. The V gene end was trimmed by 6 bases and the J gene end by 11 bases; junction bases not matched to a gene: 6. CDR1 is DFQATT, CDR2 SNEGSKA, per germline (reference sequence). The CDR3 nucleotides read TGCAGTGCCACCCTAGCGGGGTTGCAGTATTTT. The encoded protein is CSATLAGLQYF.

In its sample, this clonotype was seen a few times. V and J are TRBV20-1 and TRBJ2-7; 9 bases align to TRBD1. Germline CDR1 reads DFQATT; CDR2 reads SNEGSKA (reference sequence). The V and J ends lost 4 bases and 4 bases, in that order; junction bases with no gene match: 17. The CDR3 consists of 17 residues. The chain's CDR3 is CSAIAGTGGFRGYEQYF. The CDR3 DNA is TGCAGTGCTATAGCCGGCACAGGGGGCTTCAGAGGATACGAGCAGTACTTC.

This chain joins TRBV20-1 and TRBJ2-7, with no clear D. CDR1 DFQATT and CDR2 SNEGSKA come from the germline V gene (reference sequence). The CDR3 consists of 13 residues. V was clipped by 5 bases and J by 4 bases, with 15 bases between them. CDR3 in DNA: TGCAGTGCTGTACAGCAAAACCGGTACGAGCAGTACTTC. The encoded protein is CSAVQQNRYEQYF.

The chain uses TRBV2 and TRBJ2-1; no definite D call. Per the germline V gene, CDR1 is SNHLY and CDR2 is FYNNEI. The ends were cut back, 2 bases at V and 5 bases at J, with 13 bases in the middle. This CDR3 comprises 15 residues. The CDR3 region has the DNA TGTGCCAGCAGTGAACTCTCTACTACCCACAATGAGCAGTTCTTC. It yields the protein CASSELSTTHNEQFF.

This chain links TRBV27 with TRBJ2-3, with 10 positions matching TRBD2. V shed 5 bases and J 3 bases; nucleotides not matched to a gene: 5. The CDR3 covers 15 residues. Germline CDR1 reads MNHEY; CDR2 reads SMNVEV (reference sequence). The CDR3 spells CASSQGLARTDTQYF. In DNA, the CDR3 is TGTGCCAGCAGTCAGGGACTAGCGAGGACAGATACGCAGTATTTT.

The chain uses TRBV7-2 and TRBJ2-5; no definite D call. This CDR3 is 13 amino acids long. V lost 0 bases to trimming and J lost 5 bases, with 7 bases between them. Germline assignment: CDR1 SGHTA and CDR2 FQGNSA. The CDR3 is CASSLALRETQYF. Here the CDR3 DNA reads TGTGCCAGCAGCTTAGCGCTTCGGGAGACCCAGTACTTC.

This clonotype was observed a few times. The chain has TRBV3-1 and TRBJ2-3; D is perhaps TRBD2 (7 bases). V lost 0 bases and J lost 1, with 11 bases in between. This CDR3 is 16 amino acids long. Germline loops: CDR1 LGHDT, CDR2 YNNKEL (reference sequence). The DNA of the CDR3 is TGTGCCAGCAGCCAAGAGGGGCGGGGGCGCACAGATACGCAGTATTTT. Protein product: CASSQEGRGRTDTQYF.

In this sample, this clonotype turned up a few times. The CDR3: CAISPRGPPTDTQYF. In DNA, the CDR3 is TGTGCCATCTCTCCCAGGGGGCCACCCACAGATACGCAGTATTTT. The chain employs TRBV10-3 and TRBJ2-3; 8 positions match TRBD1. The CDR3 runs 15 residues. Trimming at V came to 8 bases and at J to 2 bases, leaving 9 bases not matched to a gene. CDR1 is ENHRY, CDR2 SYGVKD, per germline.

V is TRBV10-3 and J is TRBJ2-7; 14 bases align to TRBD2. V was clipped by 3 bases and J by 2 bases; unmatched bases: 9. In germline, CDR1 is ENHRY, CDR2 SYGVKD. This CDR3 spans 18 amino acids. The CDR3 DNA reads TGTGCCATCAGTGACGCGGGACTAGCGGGGGTCAAAACCTACGAGCAGTACTTC. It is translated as CAISDAGLAGVKTYEQYF.

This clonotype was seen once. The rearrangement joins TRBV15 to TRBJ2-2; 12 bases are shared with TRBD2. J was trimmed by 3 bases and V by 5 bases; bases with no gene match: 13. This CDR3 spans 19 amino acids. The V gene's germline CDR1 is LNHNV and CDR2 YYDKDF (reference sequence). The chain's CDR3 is CATSGILAGGPGDTGELFF. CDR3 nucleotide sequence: TGTGCCACCAGCGGAATCCTAGCGGGAGGGCCGGGGGACACCGGGGAGCTGTTTTTT.

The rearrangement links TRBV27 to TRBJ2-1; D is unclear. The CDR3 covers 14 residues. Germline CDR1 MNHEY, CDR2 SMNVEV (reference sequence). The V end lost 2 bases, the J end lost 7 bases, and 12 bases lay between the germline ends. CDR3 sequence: CASSLVLLDNEQFF. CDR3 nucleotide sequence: TGTGCCAGCAGTTTAGTCCTCCTTGATAATGAGCAGTTCTTC.

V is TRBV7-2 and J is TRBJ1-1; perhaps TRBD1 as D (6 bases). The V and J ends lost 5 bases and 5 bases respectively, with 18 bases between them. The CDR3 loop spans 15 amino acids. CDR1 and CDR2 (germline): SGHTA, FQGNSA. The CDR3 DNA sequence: TGTGCCAGCAGCCCCTTAGGAGAGGGGGTTACTGAAGCTTTCTTT. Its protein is CASSPLGEGVTEAFF.

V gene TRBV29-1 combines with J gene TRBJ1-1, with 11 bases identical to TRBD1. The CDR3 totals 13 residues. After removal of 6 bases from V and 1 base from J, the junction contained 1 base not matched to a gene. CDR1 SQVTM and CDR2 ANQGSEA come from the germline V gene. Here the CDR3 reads CSVGQGANTEAFF. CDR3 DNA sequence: TGCAGCGTAGGACAGGGGGCGAACACTGAAGCTTTCTTT.

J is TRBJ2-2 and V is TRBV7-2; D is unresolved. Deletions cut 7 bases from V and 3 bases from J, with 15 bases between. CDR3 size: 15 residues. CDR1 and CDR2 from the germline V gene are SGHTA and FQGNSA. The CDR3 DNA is TGTGCCAGCAAGACCGCACCGGTTGACACCGGGGAGCTGTTTTTT. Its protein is CASKTAPVDTGELFF.

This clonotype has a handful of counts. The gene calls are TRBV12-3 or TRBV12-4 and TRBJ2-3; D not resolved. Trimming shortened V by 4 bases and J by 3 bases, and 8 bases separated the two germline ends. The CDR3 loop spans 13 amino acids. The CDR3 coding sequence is TGTGCCAGCAGTTGGCTAAGTACAGATACGCAGTATTTT. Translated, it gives CASSWLSTDTQYF.

CDR3 sequence reads: CASSQPAGGSYEQYF. CDR3 bases: TGCGCCAGCAGCCAACCGGCAGGCGGCTCCTACGAGCAGTACTTC. The chain recombines TRBV4-1 with TRBJ2-7; D gene ambiguous. The ends were cut back, 2 bases at V and 0 bases at J, with 11 bases in the middle. Germline V gene lookup returns CDR1 MGHRA and CDR2 YSYEKL. The CDR3 runs to 15 residues.

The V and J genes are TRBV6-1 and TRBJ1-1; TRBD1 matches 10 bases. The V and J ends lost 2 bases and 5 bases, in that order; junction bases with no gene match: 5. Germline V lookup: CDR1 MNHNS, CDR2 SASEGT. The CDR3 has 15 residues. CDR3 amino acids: CASSEFWTGGTEAFF. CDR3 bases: TGTGCCAGCAGTGAATTTTGGACAGGGGGGACTGAAGCTTTCTTT.

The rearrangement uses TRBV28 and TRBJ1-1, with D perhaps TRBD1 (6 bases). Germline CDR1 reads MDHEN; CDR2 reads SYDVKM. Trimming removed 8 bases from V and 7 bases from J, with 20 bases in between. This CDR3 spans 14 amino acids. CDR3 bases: TGTGCCAGCCATCCTGGGGGGGCGCGGTTTGAAGCTTTCTTT. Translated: CASHPGGARFEAFF.

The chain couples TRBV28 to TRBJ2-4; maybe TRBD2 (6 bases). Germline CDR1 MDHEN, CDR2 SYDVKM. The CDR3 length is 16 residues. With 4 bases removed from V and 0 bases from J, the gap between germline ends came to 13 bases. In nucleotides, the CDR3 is TGTGCCAGCAGTTCCGGGGGAGGAGTAGCCAAAAACATTCAGTACTTC. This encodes CASSSGGGVAKNIQYF.

CDR3 in amino acids: CASSAAGNSYEQYF. The CDR3 coding sequence is TGTGCCAGCAGCGCAGCGGGGAACTCCTACGAGCAGTACTTC. The rearrangement joins TRBV6-5 to TRBJ2-7, with TRBD2 identical over 7 bases. CDR3 size: 14 residues. Germline-derived CDR1 and CDR2 are MNHEY and SVGAGI. J lost 0 bases, V lost 6 bases, and 5 bases had no gene match.